The clone carrying this TCR beta chain was observed many times. Its antigen is as yet unknown. The library targeted TCRbeta and was prepared with unique molecular identifiers. Via MiXCR, TCRdb re-called the PCR reads, giving one row per CDR3 protein. Of 250,000 to 300,000 distinct CDR3 sequences in the sample, 7.5% to 9% were seen once. This specimen belongs to a study of T-cell reconstitution after alpha-beta-depleted transplantation in children. Study observations and caveats: Surviving recipient T cells and intrathymic progenitors accounted for some patients' high TCRbeta diversity at day 60. T-cell counts and diversity were attributed mostly to newly produced T cells one year after transplant. Several hundred expanded graft clones reportedly supplied alpha-beta T cells about two months after transplant.

This clonotype originated in a female patient aged 2-10 years who had a stem cell transplant for Fanconi anemia, so the T cells may come from the graft donor. The source material was peripheral blood, sampled 360 days after TCRalphabeta/CD19-depleted stem cell transplant.

The CDR3 here is CASSLNQPQHF. The CDR3 coding sequence is TGTGCCAGCAGTTTAAATCAGCCCCAGCATTTT. This sequence joins TRBV28 and TRBJ1-5; D unresolved. The CDR3 covers 11 residues. Germline V gives CDR1 MDHEN, CDR2 SYDVKM. V was trimmed by 2 bases and J by 4 bases, leaving 0 bases between them.